This T cell receptor beta chain was profiled in a study of shared clonotypes between healthy human individuals. Overall study results and limits: Across a handful of donors, naive CD4 shared roughly 5%, naive CD8 over 3%, memory CD4 roughly 2.2%, memory CD8 about 0.4%. Generation probabilities were higher for clonotypes shared across all four sorted-subset donors than for unshared ones.

Of note for this clone: What it binds is not known.

TCRdb keeps only in-frame clones here, not all; method: immunoSEQ multiplex PCR. The profile covers under 2.5 million clones, with 92% appearing a single time and 0.37% taken by the ten largest. It was into CD45RA+ naive and CD45RA-negative memory subsets that the CD4+ cells were split. Trimming shortened V by 2 bases and J by 6 bases, and 14 bases separated the two germline ends. The CDR3 spans 14 residues. Germline assignment: CDR1 MNHNY and CDR2 SVGAGI (reference sequence). This chain joins TRBV6-6 and TRBJ2-7, with D perhaps given as TRBD1 or TRBD2 (5 bases each). Sequencing used naive CD4+ T cells from PBMCs. Subset noted: CD45RA+ positively selected. The receptor was isolated from a man between 18 and 29 years old in good health. Some clones in this sample may be carry-over from other donors' samples. The CDR3 DNA follows: TGTGCCAGCAGTTACGAGGGCAGGGAAGGCGAGCAGTACTTC. Amino acids: CASSYEGREGEQYF.